The T cell receptor beta chain under discussion was sequenced for a study of blood T cells in healthy people across ages. This clonotype was seen a single time. Its specificity is not known. The germline CDR1 and CDR2 sequences are KGHDR and SFDVKD. CDR3 size: 12 residues. PCR was performed a second time for 7 to 11 cycles using a sample-barcoded 5' primer and a J-beta primer mix. MiXCR was run by TCRdb on the 5' RACE reads, yielding one entry per CDR3 protein. The sample yields about 640,000 distinct CDR3 sequences, roughly two fifths seen once. Per sample, extraction of total RNA gave at least 5.5 micrograms in every case. Whole-study findings and limits: In long-lived donors, naive CD4+ cell counts and diversity exceeded those of aged donors.

V is TRBV24-1 and J is TRBJ2-4; D gene ambiguous. The J call may be in error: the DNA end matches TRBJ2-7 better. The sample was blood. This sequence originates from a man at least 80 years old in good health. The CDR3 sequence is CATSDELHEQYF. The CDR3 DNA reads as TGTGCCACCAGTGACGAGCTCCACGAGCAGTACTTC.